This T cell receptor (beta chain) is drawn from a study of shared clonotypes between healthy human individuals (dated by TCRdb to 2018 to 2020). The study in broad terms: Two women and a few men aged 18 to 49 years were included in the cohort. Per donor, three plates each were used for CD4 naive and CD4 memory, two for CD8 naive, and one for CD8 memory. To estimate repertoire size and how much clonotype sharing occurs between individuals, the study deeply sequenced the blood TCR repertoires of several healthy adults. Libraries were prepared and TCR repertoires were sequenced by different laboratories using diverse techniques, in order to increase sequencing depth and limit assay-specific biases. Each donor's leukapheresis produced roughly between roughly 0.85 and 10 billion PBMCs. General study outcomes and caveats: Naive subsets generally had larger estimated clonotype richness than memory subsets did. About 5% of naive CD4, 3.5% of naive CD8, approximately 2.2% of memory CD4, and approximately 0.4% of memory CD8 clonotypes were shared across a few donors. Even with the large sequencing depth, rarefaction of the sorted-subset datasets indicated that sequencing was incomplete. Only blood was sampled, and tissue TCR repertoires likely differ from those in blood. Because the study included a small number of donors, the genetic and exposure-history diversity represented was limited. Higher generation probabilities were observed for clonotypes shared by all four sorted-subset donors than for non-shared clonotypes. Pairwise subsampling indicated that sequencing depth was expected to affect the degree of clonotype sharing among donors.

TCR CDR3 regions were amplified from genomic DNA by multiplex PCR using the deep immunoSEQ assay. Genomic DNA extracted from each cell subset was distributed evenly over all wells of several immunoSEQ 96-well plates, and each plate served as one replicate. For sorted subsets, about 0.2 ug genomic DNA, equal to tens of thousands of T cell genomes, was loaded into each replicate PCR. Purified libraries were quantified with a Qubit 3.0 fluorometer, sized on a Bioanalyzer 2100, and re-quantified with the KAPA Library Quantification kit. A separate single-read 150-cycle Illumina NextSeq 550 flow cell was used to sequence each immunoSEQ 96-well plate. Under the source paper's analysis protocol: Because the immunoSEQ output included only junctional sequences and no quality scores, the filtering could not be the same as the filtering used for full-length reads. To assign V/J genes and CDR3, sequences were annotated against IMGT germline references using PyIR, a Python wrapper for IgBLAST v1.9. Reads were removed for weak V/J assignments (E-value above 1e-6), missing CDR3, stop codons, out-of-frame junctions, or ambiguous translated residues. V3J clonotypes were defined as sequences sharing an identical inferred V gene, J gene, and CDR3 amino acid sequence. Percentage overlap between repertoires was calculated by dividing the number of shared unique clonotypes by the size of the smaller repertoire. Repertoire richness was assessed with RTK rarefaction, the Chao1 estimator, and Recon v2.1 estimates of unobserved clonotypes. For all TCRbeta clonotypes obtained by the gDNA method from several donors, generation probabilities were computed with OLGA. TCRdb obtained this table from immuneACCESS and retained in-frame rearrangements with V and J assigned. These tables miss some clones; where compared with another copy, unresolved V genes account for less than half of the shortfall, and the remainder is unexplained. The V and J calls and clone size are taken from that table; D and trimming were inferred from the DNA. Here the sample has 1.5 million to 2.5 million clones; approximately 94% occur a single time. 1.2% of the sample is held by the ten biggest clonotypes.

Deletion took 1 base off V and 6 bases off J, with a span of 13 bases between the germline ends. Including cysteine and phenylalanine, the CDR3 has 14 amino acids. The entry retains the CDR3 DNA only, 42 bases that are in frame from base 1. From a lookup of the germline V gene, CDR1 and CDR2 are SGHTA and FQGNSA. For the CD8 naive samples, CD45RO-negative cells were positively selected for CCR7, yielding a CD45RA+CCR7+ population from which TemRA cells were excluded. Donors were healthy HIV-negative adults with no recently reported acute infections or vaccinations. Every donor was a Caucasian adult living in Nashville, Tennessee, USA. After blood collection by leukapheresis, PBMCs were isolated using Ficoll-Histopaque density gradient centrifugation and then cryopreserved in the vapor phase of liquid nitrogen. Analytical flow cytometry was used to check the purity and quantity of each magnetically sorted T cell population. Genomic DNA was isolated from every sorted fraction and measured by UV absorbance on a Nanodrop 2000c.

On this clone: Its target antigen remains unknown. Base quality data are lacking; no much larger clone is found one base away.

The rearrangement combines TRBV7-2 with TRBJ2-7; the D gene is perhaps TRBD2, from 6 matching bases. The sequence came from a young man in good health. The sample consisted of naive CD8+ T cells sorted from blood. The sample's cell subset or site, from its label and the paper: CD45RA+CCR7+. CDR3 region: CASSLEPSEGEQYF. Here is the DNA: TGTGCCAGCAGCTTAGAGCCCTCGGAGGGCGAGCAGTACTTC. The full variable domain, completed from the reference TRBV7-2 and TRBJ2-7 proteins outside the CDR3, reads GAGVSQSPSNKVTEKGKDVELRCDPISGHTALYWYRQSLGQGLEFLIYFQGNSAPDKSGLPSDRFSAERTGGSVSTLTIQRTQQEDSAVYLCASSLEPSEGEQYFGPGTRLTVT.